A single sample gave rise to the 13 T cell receptor beta chains below, sequenced in a study of persistence of HIV-infected CD4 T cells. Overlapping HIV-1 Gag 15-mer peptides at about 1 ug per peptide per mL were used. CD40L-negative CD69-negative CD45RO-high memory CD4+ T cells were sorted as populations depleted of antigen-responding cells. Sequencing used immunoSEQ version 4 in survey mode. Repertoires were generated with immunoSEQ multiplex PCR, while TCRdb's copy carries only in-frame clones and drops some. The sample lists 38,000 or so clones; more than 75% were seen once. Antigen specificity for these receptors is unknown. The specimen was cultured CD4+ T cells from PBMCs, collected from a patient who received antiretroviral therapy. All receptors come from an adult with HIV. The donor label of this sample is uncertain.

In this sample, this clone turned up once. This chain links TRBV7-3 with TRBJ1-1, with TRBD1 matching over 7 bases. Germline assignment: CDR1 SGHTA and CDR2 FQGTGA. V dropped 4 bases and J dropped 4; count of bases not matched to a gene: 6. This CDR3 is 14 amino acids long. The DNA for the CDR3 is TGTGCCAGCAGCTCGACAGGGAGGACCACTGAAGCTTTCTTT. This encodes CASSSTGRTTEAFF.

The chain links TRBV5-1 to TRBJ1-2; tentative D call: TRBD1 (6 bases). Germline CDR1 SGHRS, CDR2 YFSETQ. The CDR3 length is 15 residues. The V gene lost 0 bases and the J gene lost 3 bases, with 12 bases spanning the gap. CDR3 loop: CASSLGGRTDYGYTF. The CDR3 DNA reads as TGCGCCAGCAGCTTGGGGGGGCGCACGGACTATGGCTACACCTTC. The complete variable domain, with remaining parts taken from reference TRBV5-1 and TRBJ1-2, reads KAGVTQTPRYLIKTRGQQVTLSCSPISGHRSVSWYQQTPGQGLQFLFEYFSETQRNKGNFPGRFSGRQFSNSRSEMNVSTLELGDSALYLCASSLGGRTDYGYTFGSGTRLTVV.

Only one count was recorded for this clone. The V gene is TRBV9, the J gene TRBJ2-2; 12 positions agree with TRBD2. The CDR3 sequence is 17 residues long. Trimming took 0 bases from V and 7 from J; bases not matched to a gene: 7. CDR1 SGDLS and CDR2 YYNGEE come from the germline V gene. In DNA form, the CDR3 reads TGTGCCAGCAGCGTAGCTCTAGCGGGGGGGCCTGACGGGGAGCTGTTTTTT. This gives the protein CASSVALAGGPDGELFF.

The rearrangement joins TRBV19 to TRBJ2-2, with D hard to call. V was cut by 8 bases and J by 7 bases, with 14 bases left in between. Germline CDR1 is LNHDA and CDR2 is SQIVND (reference sequence). CDR3 length: 13 amino acids. The CDR3 bases are TGTGCCAGTCGGAAGGGAATTCTCGGGGAGCTGTTTTTT. It codes for CASRKGILGELFF.

The chain carries TRBV15 and TRBJ2-3, with D possibly being TRBD1 or TRBD2 (5 bases each). The CDR3 length is 17 residues. Germline V gene data show CDR1 as LNHNV and CDR2 as YYDKDF (reference sequence). Trimming removed 1 base from V and 3 bases from J, with 17 bases in between. The CDR3 loop is CATSRGSSRGRTDTQYF. CDR3 DNA: TGTGCCACCAGCAGAGGGAGTTCGAGGGGTAGAACAGATACGCAGTATTTT. The full variable domain, with the rest looked up from reference TRBV15 and TRBJ2-3, is DAMVIQNPRYQVTQFGKPVTLSCSQTLNHNVMYWYQQKSSQAPKLLFHYYDKDFNNEADTPDNFQSRRPNTSFCFLDIRSPGLGDTAMYLCATSRGSSRGRTDTQYFGPGTRLTVL.

This clone was observed a few times. The identical CDR3 is also encoded by other nucleotide sequences in the sample. The chain uses TRBV21-1 and TRBJ2-2; the listed D gene, TRBD1, was not tested against the DNA. TRBV21-1 is a recognized pseudogene. The CDR3 length is 16 residues. The CDR3 DNA reads as TGTGCCAGCAGCAATTCCGGACAGGGGGGGACCGGGGAGCTGTTTTTT. Its translation is CASSNSGQGGTGELFF.

In regard to this clone: The junction departs from germline at one end; a sequencing error may be responsible. This chain joins TRBV3-1 (or the pseudogene TRBV3-2) and TRBJ2-1; D unclear. The CDR3 covers 11 residues. Per the germline V gene, CDR1 is LGHDT and CDR2 is YNNKEL (reference sequence). In DNA, the CDR3 is TGTGCCAGCAGCCAAAACAAGGAGCAGTTCTTC. This encodes CASSQNKEQFF.

This sequence joins TRBV3-1 (or the pseudogene TRBV3-2) and TRBJ2-1, with D perhaps TRBD2 (6 bases). Trimming shortened V by 3 bases and J by 4 bases, and 13 bases separated the two germline ends. This CDR3 is built from 15 residues. CDR1 is LGHDT, CDR2 YNNKEL, per germline (reference sequence). This CDR3 is CASSQELAGYNEQFF. The CDR3 bases are TGTGCCAGCAGCCAGGAACTAGCCGGATACAATGAGCAGTTCTTC.

The CDR3 loop is CASSIGGGLATEQYF. DNA of the CDR3: TGTGCCAGTAGTATAGGGGGAGGACTAGCGACTGAGCAGTACTTC. V and J are TRBV19 and TRBJ2-7; TRBD2 aligns across 9 bases. The J segment lost 7 bases and the V segment lost 1 base, leaving 8 bases of the junction unmatched. This CDR3 contains 15 residues. In germline, CDR1 is LNHDA, CDR2 SQIVND (reference sequence).

The rearrangement links TRBV25-1 to TRBJ2-1; D may be TRBD2 (6 bases). With 1 base removed from V and 8 bases from J, the gap between germline ends came to 21 bases. This CDR3 has 17 residues. Germline V gene lookup returns CDR1 MGHDK and CDR2 SYGVNS. The CDR3 loop reads CASSESVRPVGGYEQFF. The CDR3 coding sequence is TGTGCCAGCAGTGAATCTGTCAGGCCCGTGGGGGGATATGAGCAGTTCTTC.

V usage is TRBV5-4 and J usage is TRBJ1-2; TRBD1 is a possible D gene (5 bases). CDR3 size: 16 residues. Trimming pared 6 bases from V and 2 bases from J, leaving 20 bases between. Germline V gene lookup returns CDR1 SGHNT and CDR2 YYREEE (reference sequence). In nucleotides, the CDR3 is TGTGCCAGCACCACTTTTAGGGTGACAGAGAACTATGGCTACACCTTC. This codes for CASTTFRVTENYGYTF.

V gene TRBV7-9 combines with J gene TRBJ2-7, with D possibly TRBD1 on 5 matching bases. CDR3 length: 13 amino acids. V was cut by 5 bases and J by 6 bases, with 14 bases left in between. Germline CDR1 reads SEHNR; CDR2 reads FQNEAQ (reference sequence). The CDR3 coding sequence is TGTGCCAGCAGCCCCGTGGCTGGGGCCGAGCAGTACTTC. Protein: CASSPVAGAEQYF.

The gene calls are TRBV3-1 (or the pseudogene TRBV3-2) and TRBJ2-1; D unclear. With 2 bases removed from V and 4 bases from J, the gap between germline ends came to 12 bases. Germline CDR1 and CDR2: LGHDT and YNNKEL (reference sequence). CDR3 size: 15 residues. CDR3: CASSQPDGGYNEQFF. The DNA for the CDR3 is TGTGCCAGCAGCCAACCGGACGGTGGTTACAATGAGCAGTTCTTC.